This is a list of T cell receptor beta chains from one sample in a study of blood T cells in healthy people across ages. TCRdb processed the 5' RACE reads anew with MiXCR; each CDR3 protein has one entry. This table holds roughly 800,000 distinct CDR3 sequences, roughly 64% found once. Sequencing used blood. The source of these receptors is a man aged 25 to 45 in good health. CDR3s include the opening cysteine and the closing phenylalanine or tryptophan. A D gene is named only where the DNA matches it firmly. Rows give clone size only sometimes, using once, few, many, or a class for an expanded clone.

V,size,J,D,DNA,CDR3
TRBV27,.,TRBJ2-5,TRBD1,TGTGCCAGCAGTCGGAATGGGGCGACAGGGGGTAGGGAGACCCAGTACTTC,CASSRNGATGGRETQYF
TRBV28,.,TRBJ2-7,TRBD2,TGTGCCATCGCTGGCGGGGGGTCCTACGAGCAGTACTTC,CAIAGGGSYEQYF
TRBV7-9,.,TRBJ2-5,TRBD2,TGTGCCAGCAGCTTAACCCCGGGTAGCGGGTACCAAGAGACCCAGTACTTC,CASSLTPGSGYQETQYF
TRBV27,once,TRBJ2-3,.,TGTGCCAGCAGTCCCAATCGGGATACGCAGTATTTT,CASSPNRDTQYF
TRBV7-2,.,TRBJ2-3,TRBD2,TGTGCCAGCAGCTTAGGACTAGCGGGAGGTGTTGGTACGCAGTATTTT,CASSLGLAGGVGTQYF
TRBV7-2,.,TRBJ2-3,.,TGTGCCAGCAGCTTATTGGGCAGCTTTAGCACAGATACGCAGTATTTT,CASSLLGSFSTDTQYF
TRBV15,few,TRBJ2-6,.,TGTGCCACCAGCATAGGGGACTCTGGGGCCAACGTCCTGACTTTC,CATSIGDSGANVLTF
TRBV20-1,.,TRBJ1-2,.,TGCAGTGCTCCGTTTTATTCGGGATGGGATGGCTACACCTTC,CSAPFYSGWDGYTF
TRBV12-3/TRBV12-4,.,TRBJ2-7,.,TGTGCCAGCAGTTTCCTCCTCCCGACGGAGGCTGATCCCTACGAGCAGTACTTC,CASSFLLPTEADPYEQYF
TRBV27,.,TRBJ2-1,.,TGTGCCAGCAGTCGGGAGTTGCCCTACAATGAGCAGTTCTTC,CASSRELPYNEQFF
TRBV6-5,.,TRBJ2-7,.,TGTGCCAGCAGTTACGGGGGGGACAGAAGCTCCTACGAGCAGTACTTC,CASSYGGDRSSYEQYF
TRBV20-1,.,TRBJ2-7,.,TGCAGTGCTAGTTTGACAGGAGAAGCCTACGAGCAGTACTTC,CSASLTGEAYEQYF
TRBV4-3,few,TRBJ2-3,.,TGCGCCAGCAGCCAAGATTCAAACACAGATACGCAGTATTTT,CASSQDSNTDTQYF
TRBV6-5,.,TRBJ1-1,.,TGTGCCAGCAGGTACATCAGGAACACTGAAGCTTTCTTT,CASRYIRNTEAFF
TRBV9,once,TRBJ2-3,TRBD1,TGTGCCAGCAGCAGGCAGACAGGGCTTGATACGCAGTATTTT,CASSRQTGLDTQYF
TRBV29-1,few,TRBJ2-7,TRBD1,TGCAGCGCTGAAGGGACAGGGGGCAACGAGCAGTACTTC,CSAEGTGGNEQYF
TRBV27,few,TRBJ1-5,.,TGTGCCAGCAGTTCGATTAATCAGCCCCAGCATTTT,CASSSINQPQHF
TRBV7-6,many,TRBJ2-7,TRBD1,TGTGCCAGCAGCCCAGACAGGGGCAGGTACGAGCAGTACTTC,CASSPDRGRYEQYF
TRBV6-1,.,TRBJ2-7,.,TGTGCCAGCTCACTTGGGGACGGCATCTACGAGCAGTACTTC,CASSLGDGIYEQYF
TRBV6-1,.,TRBJ2-7,.,TGTGCCAGCGGGGGGAGATTAAGCTCCTACGAGCAGTACTTC,CASGGRLSSYEQYF
TRBV29-1,.,TRBJ2-3,TRBD2,TGCAGCGTTCTATACGGGAGGATAACAGATACGCAGTATTTT,CSVLYGRITDTQYF
TRBV6-5,.,TRBJ2-5,TRBD1,TGTGCCAGCAGTTCCCTGACCCAGACAGGGTACCAAGAGACCCAGTACTTC,CASSSLTQTGYQETQYF
TRBV6-6,few,TRBJ1-5,.,TGTGCCAGCAACCCCTGGGGCAGGCTTGAGCCCCAGCATTTT,CASNPWGRLEPQHF
TRBV6-2/TRBV6-3,.,TRBJ1-2,TRBD1,TGTGCCAGCACTTCCGGGACAGACTATGGCTACACCTTC,CASTSGTDYGYTF
TRBV30,.,TRBJ2-7,TRBD2,TGTGCCTGGAGAAAGAGCGGGAGCTCCTACGAGCAGTACTTC,CAWRKSGSSYEQYF
TRBV7-2,.,TRBJ2-1,TRBD2,TGTGCCAGCAGCCATACTAGCGGGGGGAACAATGAGCAGTTCTTC,CASSHTSGGNNEQFF
TRBV10-3,.,TRBJ2-3,.,TGCGCTAACGGCGGTAACACAGATACGCAGTATTTT,CANGGNTDTQYF
TRBV20-1,few,TRBJ1-5,.,TGCAGTGCTAGGGGGGGTGGAAATCAGCCCCAGCATTTT,CSARGGGNQPQHF
TRBV30,.,TRBJ2-7,.,TGTGCCTGGAGCCAAGGGGGGAACGAGCAGTACTTC,CAWSQGGNEQYF
TRBV11-2,many,TRBJ2-3,.,TGTGCCAGCGGGACTGCAGGCACAGATACGCAGTATTTT,CASGTAGTDTQYF
TRBV28,few,TRBJ2-3,.,TGTGCCAGCAGTTTATTGAGAATTGTCACAGATACGCAGTATTTT,CASSLLRIVTDTQYF
TRBV7-9,.,TRBJ2-7,TRBD1,TGTGCCAGCAGCTCCACCAGGGGGACCTACGAGCAGTACTTC,CASSSTRGTYEQYF
TRBV20-1,.,TRBJ1-2,.,TGCAGTGCTAGTCAGCCGGGGAATGGCTATGGCTACACCTTC,CSASQPGNGYGYTF
TRBV3-1,few,TRBJ2-3,.,TGTGCCAGCAGTTACGTGACAGATACGCAGTATTTT,CASSYVTDTQYF
TRBV20-1,many,TRBJ1-6,.,TGCGGGAGTCCGGACCTCTCGGATTCACCCCTCCACTTT,CGSPDLSDSPLHF
TRBV7-2,.,TRBJ1-2,TRBD1,TGTGCCAGCAGCTTAGACCGGGACAGTCCCTCTGGCTACACCTTC,CASSLDRDSPSGYTF
TRBV6-1,.,TRBJ2-7,.,TGTGCCAGCCATCGAGGGGTCGAGCAGTACTTC,CASHRGVEQYF
TRBV28,.,TRBJ2-7,TRBD2,TGTGCCAGCCTACTAGCGGGAGCCGTCTCCAATGAGCAGTACTTC,CASLLAGAVSNEQYF
TRBV24-1,.,TRBJ2-3,TRBD2,TGTGCCACCAGTGATTTAGGGGGACTAGCGGGGGGGCCGCAGGGAGATACGCAGTATTTT,CATSDLGGLAGGPQGDTQYF
TRBV12-3/TRBV12-4,few,TRBJ2-7,TRBD2,TGTGCCAGCAGCCAGCTAGCGGGAGCTAGCTACGAGCAGTACTTC,CASSQLAGASYEQYF
TRBV4-2,.,TRBJ2-4,.,TGTGCCAGCAGCCAGGACAGCGCCGAAAACATTCAGTACTTC,CASSQDSAENIQYF
TRBV18,.,TRBJ1-6,.,TGTGCCAGCTCAGGACAGAGCTATAATTCACCCCTCCACTTT,CASSGQSYNSPLHF
TRBV6-1,.,TRBJ2-3,TRBD1,TGTGCCAGCAGTGAGGGACAGGGGAACACAGATACGCAGTATTTT,CASSEGQGNTDTQYF
TRBV12-3/TRBV12-4,few,TRBJ2-7,.,TGTGCCAGCAGTCAATCGACTAGCTACGAGCAGTACTTC,CASSQSTSYEQYF
TRBV9,.,TRBJ2-1,TRBD2,TGTGCCAGCAGCTCTCCACTAGCGGACATTCGGAATGAGCAGTTCTTC,CASSSPLADIRNEQFF
TRBV6-5,many,TRBJ1-6,.,TGTGCCAGCAGTTACAACTATAATTCACCCCTCCACTTT,CASSYNYNSPLHF
TRBV20-1,few,TRBJ2-7,.,TGCAGTGCTAGAGAGTCGGGGCTGTTGTCTAGGAAGCAGTACTTC,CSARESGLLSRKQYF
TRBV6-5,.,TRBJ2-7,.,TGTGCCAGCAGTTACTCGATATCGCACGAGCAGTACTTC,CASSYSISHEQYF
TRBV29-1,.,TRBJ2-7,.,TGCAGCGTATATCGAGCGGGCGAGCAGTACTTC,CSVYRAGEQYF
TRBV9,.,TRBJ1-6,.,TGTGCCAGCAGCGAGGGACCGAACTATAATTCACCCCTCCACTTT,CASSEGPNYNSPLHF
TRBV7-2,.,TRBJ1-2,TRBD1,TGTGCCAGCAGCTTGGACAGGTTCTTCCCTAACTATGGCTACACCTTC,CASSLDRFFPNYGYTF
TRBV6-5,.,TRBJ1-1,.,TGTGCCATCCAGAGGAGGCAGGGAGGGATGGACACTGAAGCTTTCTTT,CAIQRRQGGMDTEAFF
TRBV6-6,few,TRBJ2-5,.,TGTGCCAGCAGTTACTCTCAGGGGAGGGAGACCCAGTACTTC,CASSYSQGRETQYF